Listed here is a single TCR beta chain. Its antigen remains unidentified. TCRdb used MiXCR to reprocess the PCR reads, holding one entry per CDR3 protein. The sample lists some 320,000 distinct CDR3 sequences; 24% were seen once. Trimming cost V 0 bases and J 0 bases, with 12 bases left between them. The CDR3 covers 16 residues. Germline V gives CDR1 LGHNA, CDR2 YSLEER. This entry is derived from a study of molecular identifiers for immune sequencing clone quantification. Study-level results: Spiked Jurkat TCR RNA equivalent to one cell was reportedly detectable in about a million naive cells.

This TCR came from a human donor in good health. Some libraries in this study had Jurkat cell RNA spiked in. The rearrangement links TRBV4-3 to TRBJ2-7; possible D gene TRBD2, 5 bases. Sequencing was carried out using naive CD8+ T cells from blood, with Jurkat cell RNA spiked in. Noted subset: FACS-sorted CD8+CD4-CCR7+CD45RA+ naive T cells. The CDR3 sequence: CASSQEEGVSSYEQYF. In nucleotides, the CDR3 is TGCGCCAGCAGCCAAGAAGAGGGCGTTAGCTCCTACGAGCAGTACTTC.